The sequence of this T cell receptor (beta chain) was determined in a study of cytomegalovirus exposure and HLA in healthy donors. For the study at large: In a later analysis, the roughly 130 validation repertoires were reported to have used the same platform as the 600 to 800 first-cohort repertoires.

Study results and caveats: Published work reported that the classifier diagnosed cytomegalovirus status with high specificity and sensitivity. In the 120 or so validation repertoires, approximately 94% of cluster scores exceeded 0, per a later analysis. The study listed roughly 150 cytomegalovirus-associated TCR beta chains.

Data came from immunoSEQ multiplex PCR; TCRdb stores just in-frame clones and leaves some out. This sample carries under 150,000 clones, more than 75% of them seen once, and the ten largest clones take around 6%. V trimming: 5 bases; J trimming: 8 bases; junction bases outside the gene matches: 14. Looked up from germline, CDR1 is MNHEY and CDR2 is SMNVEV (reference sequence). CDR3 size: 16 residues. This clone has a single count. Its antigen is not identified. The sequencing sample was made of PBMCs. The TCR was taken from a woman between 18 and 29 years old in good health and CMV-seropositive. The chain carries TRBV27 and TRBJ1-4, with 7 bases identical to TRBD1. CDR3 bases: TGTGCCAGCAGTCCGCGGGACAGTCTAAGAAGGGAAAAACTGTTTTTT. Amino acid sequence: CASSPRDSLRREKLFF.